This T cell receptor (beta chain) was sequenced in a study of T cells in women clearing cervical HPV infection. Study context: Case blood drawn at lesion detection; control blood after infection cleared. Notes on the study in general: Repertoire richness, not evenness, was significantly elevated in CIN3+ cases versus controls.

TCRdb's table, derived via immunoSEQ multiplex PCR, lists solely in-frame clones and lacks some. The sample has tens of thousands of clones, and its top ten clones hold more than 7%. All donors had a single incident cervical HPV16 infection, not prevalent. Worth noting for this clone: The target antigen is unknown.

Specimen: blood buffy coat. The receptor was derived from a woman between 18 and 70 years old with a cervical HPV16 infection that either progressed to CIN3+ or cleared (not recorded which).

The CDR3 is CASSLPRGSGNTIYF. The CDR3 DNA, read in part, is TGCGCCAGCAGCTTGCCGAGGGGCTCTGGAAACACC. The chain links TRBV5-1 to TRBJ1-3; a weak D match, TRBD1 (5 bases). Read data end 3 residues before the CDR3 end; the end is taken from the germline J gene. Germline V gene lookup returns CDR1 SGHRS and CDR2 YFSETQ. Trimming stripped 1 base from V and 0 bases from J, with 8 bases between. This CDR3 comprises 15 residues.